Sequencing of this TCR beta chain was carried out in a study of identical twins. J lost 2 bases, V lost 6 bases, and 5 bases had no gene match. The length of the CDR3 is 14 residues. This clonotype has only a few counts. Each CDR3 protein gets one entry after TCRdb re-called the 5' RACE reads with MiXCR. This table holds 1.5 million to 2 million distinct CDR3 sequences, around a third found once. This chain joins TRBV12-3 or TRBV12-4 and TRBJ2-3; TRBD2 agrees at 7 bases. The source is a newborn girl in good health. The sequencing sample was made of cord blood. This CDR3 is CASSTLAATDTQYF. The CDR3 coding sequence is TGTGCCAGCAGCACCCTAGCGGCCACAGATACGCAGTATTTT.